The TCR beta chain described here comes from a study of cytomegalovirus exposure and HLA in healthy donors (dated by TCRdb to about 2017). A note on the overall study: According to a later analysis, the approximately 130 validation repertoires were produced on the same platform as the 700 or so repertoires of the first cohort. Along with the roughly 670-subject first cohort, a separate validation cohort of over a hundred different subjects was used. The aim of the study was to test whether cataloging public T cell receptors could identify signatures of past pathogen exposure. To predict cytomegalovirus infection status, the study brought together high-throughput TCR immunosequencing, statistical association of individual TCRs with disease status, and machine learning. Overall study outcomes, separate from this receptor: In a later analysis, TCRs clustered in the first cohort were found to also tend to co-occur in the 110 or so validation repertoires, with 94% of cluster scores above 0. A later analysis had no HLA typing for the validation cohort, so co-occurrence there was scored across all 120 repertoires. The classifier was reported to diagnose cytomegalovirus status with high specificity and sensitivity in both the original cohort and the validation cohort. Most TCR sequences were observed very rarely across donors, whereas some public TCRs were present in many individuals. Three of the identified cytomegalovirus-associated TCR beta chains were confirmed in vitro to be specific for cytomegalovirus antigens. In the study, around 150 TCR beta chains were listed as associated with cytomegalovirus. It was suggested by the authors that the approach could potentially be generalized to other disease states and immunological phenotypes.

To prepare the library, the immunoSEQ multiplex PCR assay was applied. The study's processing was this. To diagnose cytomegalovirus status from the catalog of TCR beta chain sequences, a statistical classification framework was built. TCRdb mirrors the immuneACCESS table, restricted to in-frame sequences. Some clones are absent from its copies; in checked studies, under half trace to an unresolved V gene, and the reason for the others is unknown. The V and J calls and the clone size are those of that table, but D and trimming were determined from the DNA. Counted in this sample were about 220,000 clones; about 91% of them appeared once. The ten largest account for roughly 3% of the sample. Germline trimming: 1 base from V, 5 bases from J; junction bases outside gene matches: 6. CDR1 MDHEN and CDR2 SYDVKM were looked up in the germline V gene. The CDR3 goes from the cysteine to the phenylalanine over 15 residues. Only the CDR3 DNA stays, 45 bases, in frame from base 1.

Donors formed part of the validation cohort, which comprised 120 or so subjects and was distinct from the first cohort of under 850 subjects. This clone was recorded once. Its target antigen remains unknown. Per-base quality was not reported, and no clone a single base away is much larger than it. This clonotype was sampled from a woman under 30 in good health and CMV-seronegative. Source material: PBMCs. The sequence joins TRBV28 to TRBJ2-5, with TRBD1 identical over 8 junction bases. In nucleotides, the sequence is TGTGCCAGCAGTTTATTCGGACAGGGCGGGGAGACCCAGTACTTC. This encodes CASSLFGQGGETQYF.